These 6 T cell receptor beta chains were all obtained from the same sample, sequenced in a study of T cells in Graves' hyperthyroidism and ophthalmopathy. RNA transcripts served as the template for amplifying TCR beta CDR3 regions. First-round RT-PCR targeting the TCR CDR3 was performed with the HTBI primer set. Each CDR3 protein gets one entry after TCRdb re-called the multiplex PCR reads with MiXCR. The table has fewer than 400,000 distinct CDR3 sequences, around 25% seen once; the top ten hold more than 60%. Sequencing was carried out using blood. Receptor source: a man over 45 with Graves' hyperthyroidism.

The chain joins TRBV25-1 to TRBJ2-3, with D possibly TRBD2 on 5 matching bases. This CDR3 is built from 16 residues. Trimming pared 0 bases from V and 2 bases from J, leaving 12 bases between. Looked up from germline, CDR1 is MGHDK and CDR2 is SYGVNS. The CDR3 region is CASSEYAGVNTDTQYF. In DNA, the CDR3 is TGTGCCAGCAGTGAATATGCGGGCGTTAACACAGATACGCAGTATTTT.

This clonotype was seen a single time. Germline and junction disagree at one end, which may indicate a read error. The V gene is TRBV5-1, the J gene TRBJ1-6; D call uncertain. The CDR3 extends over 17 amino acids. CDR1 and CDR2 from the germline V gene are SGHRS and YFSETQ. CDR3 in amino acids: CASSLVAGSAPNSPLHF. CDR3 DNA sequence: TGTGCCAGCAGCTTGGTCGCAGGATCAGCACCGAATTCACCCCTCCACTTT.

This chain uses TRBV5-1 with TRBJ2-3; D is undetermined. The CDR3 totals 12 residues. Trimming pared 2 bases from V and 6 bases from J, leaving 7 bases between. Per the germline V gene, CDR1 is SGHRS and CDR2 is YFSETQ. CDR3 residues: CASSFHADTQYF. CDR3 nucleotide sequence: TGCGCCAGCAGCTTCCACGCGGATACGCAGTATTTT.

This chain joins TRBV2 and TRBJ2-3; D may be TRBD1 (8 bases). CDR1 is SNHLY, CDR2 FYNNEI, per germline. The CDR3 covers 13 residues. Trimming removed 6 bases at V and 6 bases at J, with 13 bases between. The CDR3: CASRQQGGDTQYF. CDR3 nucleotides: TGTGCCAGCAGACAACAGGGGGGGGATACGCAGTATTTT.

The chain employs TRBV5-1 and TRBJ2-5, with D possibly matching TRBD1 (5 bases). The V end was cut by 4 bases, the J end by 5 bases, with 15 bases between. This CDR3 has 14 amino acids. Germline assignment: CDR1 SGHRS and CDR2 YFSETQ. The CDR3 coding sequence is TGCGCCAGCAGCCCGGCGGCAGGGATTGAGACCCAGTACTTC. Encoded protein: CASSPAAGIETQYF.

The table lists this clonotype with a few counts. V is TRBV25-1 and J is TRBJ1-5; tentative D call: TRBD1 (6 bases). This CDR3 is 13 amino acids long. Trimming shortened V by 7 bases and J by 2 bases, and 9 bases separated the two germline ends. CDR1 MGHDK and CDR2 SYGVNS come from the germline V gene. The CDR3 nucleotides read TGTGCCAGCACGGCAGGGGGCAATCAGCCCCAGCATTTT. Residues: CASTAGGNQPQHF.